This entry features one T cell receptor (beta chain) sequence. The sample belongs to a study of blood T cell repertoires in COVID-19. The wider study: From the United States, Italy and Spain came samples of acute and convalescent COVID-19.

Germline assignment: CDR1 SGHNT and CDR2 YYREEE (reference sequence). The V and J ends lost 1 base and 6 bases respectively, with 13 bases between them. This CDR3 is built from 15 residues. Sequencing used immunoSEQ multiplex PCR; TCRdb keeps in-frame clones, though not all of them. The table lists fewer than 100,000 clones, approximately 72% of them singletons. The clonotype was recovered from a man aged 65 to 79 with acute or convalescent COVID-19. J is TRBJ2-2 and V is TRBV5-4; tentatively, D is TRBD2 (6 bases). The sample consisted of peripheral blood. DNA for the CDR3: TGTGCCAGCAGCTTGTCCAGAACTAGCTCCGGGGAGCTGTTTTTT. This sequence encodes CASSLSRTSSGELFF.